This TCR beta chain was identified in a study of blood T cell repertoires in COVID-19. Study-level background: There were acute and convalescent COVID-19 samples, and they came from the United States, Italy and Spain.

In the authors' workflow: By means of reference gene primer amplification, nucleated cell counts were estimated. Profiling relied on immunoSEQ multiplex PCR, and the TCRdb table lists in-frame clones only, not all of them. V and J calls and clone size are copied from that table; D and trimming were computed from the DNA. The top ten clones hold around 1.5% of a sample with fewer than 250,000 clones, around 86% of them seen once. CDR3 length: 14 residues. V gave up 3 bases and J gave up 4 bases; unmatched junction bases: 7. Germline V gives CDR1 DFQATT, CDR2 SNEGSKA (reference sequence). The source is a woman in her sixties who had recovered from COVID-19. The gene calls are TRBV20-1 and TRBJ2-5; 8 nucleotides align to TRBD1. Input material: peripheral blood. This CDR3 reads CSASPGQGRETQYF. DNA of the CDR3: TGCAGTGCTAGTCCCGGACAGGGCCGAGAGACCCAGTACTTC.